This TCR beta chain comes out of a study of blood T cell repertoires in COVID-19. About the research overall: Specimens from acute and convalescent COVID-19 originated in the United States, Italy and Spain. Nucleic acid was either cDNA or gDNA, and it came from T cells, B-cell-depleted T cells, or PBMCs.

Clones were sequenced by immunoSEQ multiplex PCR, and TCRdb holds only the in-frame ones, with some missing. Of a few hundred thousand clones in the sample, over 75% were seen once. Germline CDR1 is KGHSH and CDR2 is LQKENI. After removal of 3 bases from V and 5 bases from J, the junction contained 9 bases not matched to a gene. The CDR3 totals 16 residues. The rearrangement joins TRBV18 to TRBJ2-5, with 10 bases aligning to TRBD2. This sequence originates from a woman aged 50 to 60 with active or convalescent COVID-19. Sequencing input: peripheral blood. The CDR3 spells CASSPTAPSGGETQYF. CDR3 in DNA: TGTGCCAGCTCACCGACCGCGCCTAGCGGGGGTGAGACCCAGTACTTC. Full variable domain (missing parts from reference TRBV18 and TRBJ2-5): NAGVMQNPRHLVRRRGQEARLRCSPMKGHSHVYWYRQLPEEGLKFMVYLQKENIIDESGMPKERFSAEFPKEGPSILRIQQVVRGDSAAYFCASSPTAPSGGETQYFGPGTRLLVL.